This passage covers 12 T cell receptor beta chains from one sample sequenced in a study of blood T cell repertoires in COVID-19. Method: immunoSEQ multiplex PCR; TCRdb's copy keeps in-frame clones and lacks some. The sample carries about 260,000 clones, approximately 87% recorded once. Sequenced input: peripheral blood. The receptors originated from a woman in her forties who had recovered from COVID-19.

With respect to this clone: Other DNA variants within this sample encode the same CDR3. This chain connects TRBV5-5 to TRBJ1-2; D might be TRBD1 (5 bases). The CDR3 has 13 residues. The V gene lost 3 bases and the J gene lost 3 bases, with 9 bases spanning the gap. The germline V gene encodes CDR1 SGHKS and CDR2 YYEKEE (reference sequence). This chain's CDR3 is CASSSGGDYGYTF. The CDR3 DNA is TGTGCCAGCAGCTCCGGGGGGGACTATGGCTACACCTTC.

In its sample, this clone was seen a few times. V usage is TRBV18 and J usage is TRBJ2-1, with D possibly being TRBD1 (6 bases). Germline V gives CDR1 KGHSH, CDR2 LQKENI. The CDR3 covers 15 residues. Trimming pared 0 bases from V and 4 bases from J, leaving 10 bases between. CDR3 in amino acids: CASSPPPQGYNEQFF. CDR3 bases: TGTGCCAGCTCACCACCCCCACAGGGTTACAATGAGCAGTTCTTC.

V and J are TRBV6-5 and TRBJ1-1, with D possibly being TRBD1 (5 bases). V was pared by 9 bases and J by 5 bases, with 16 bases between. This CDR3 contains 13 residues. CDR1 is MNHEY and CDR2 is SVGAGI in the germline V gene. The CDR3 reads CASSLWGGTEAFF. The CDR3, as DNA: TGTGCCAGTTCCCTCTGGGGGGGGACTGAAGCTTTCTTT.

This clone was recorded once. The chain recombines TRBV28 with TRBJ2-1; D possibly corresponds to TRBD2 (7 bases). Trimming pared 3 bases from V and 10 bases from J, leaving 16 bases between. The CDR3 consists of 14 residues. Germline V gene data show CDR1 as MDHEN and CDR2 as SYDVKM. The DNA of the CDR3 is TGTGCCAGCAGTTTGGGCGGGGGCCTATGGGAGCAGTTCTTC. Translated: CASSLGGGLWEQFF.

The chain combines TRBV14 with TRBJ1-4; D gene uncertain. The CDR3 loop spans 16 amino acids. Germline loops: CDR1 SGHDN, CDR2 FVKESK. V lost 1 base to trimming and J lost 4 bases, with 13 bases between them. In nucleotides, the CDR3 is TGTGCCAGCAGCCAAGGATCAGCAGGTCTTAATGAAAAACTGTTTTTT. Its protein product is CASSQGSAGLNEKLFF.

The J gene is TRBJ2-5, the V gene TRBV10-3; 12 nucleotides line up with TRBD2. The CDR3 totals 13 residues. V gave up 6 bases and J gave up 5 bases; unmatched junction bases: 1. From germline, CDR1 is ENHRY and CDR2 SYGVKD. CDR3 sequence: CAIRTSGGETQYF. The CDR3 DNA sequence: TGTGCCATCAGGACTAGCGGGGGTGAGACCCAGTACTTC.

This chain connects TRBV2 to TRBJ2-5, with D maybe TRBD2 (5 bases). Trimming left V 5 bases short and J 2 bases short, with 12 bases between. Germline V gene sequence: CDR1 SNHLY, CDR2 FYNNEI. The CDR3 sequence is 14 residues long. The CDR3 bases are TGTGCCAGCAGTCTCCCCCGCGGGCAAGAGACCCAGTACTTC. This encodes CASSLPRGQETQYF.

CDR3: CASSAQWGSTDTQYF. The CDR3 coding sequence is TGTGCCAGCAGCGCCCAGTGGGGCAGCACAGATACGCAGTATTTT. V and J are TRBV9 and TRBJ2-3; D possibly corresponds to TRBD1 (5 bases). CDR3 length equals 15 residues. V was cut by 3 bases and J by 0 bases, with 11 bases left in between. CDR1 and CDR2 from the germline V gene are SGDLS and YYNGEE.

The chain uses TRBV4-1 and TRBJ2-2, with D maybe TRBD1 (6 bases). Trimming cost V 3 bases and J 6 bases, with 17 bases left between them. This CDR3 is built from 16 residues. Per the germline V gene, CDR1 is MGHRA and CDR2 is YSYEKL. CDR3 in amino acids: CASSHLTGFFPGELFF. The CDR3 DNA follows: TGCGCCAGCAGCCATTTAACAGGGTTTTTCCCCGGGGAGCTGTTTTTT.

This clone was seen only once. CDR3 in amino acids: CASSLILSSYEQYF. The CDR3 DNA reads as TGCGCCAGCAGCTTGATTCTATCTTCCTACGAGCAGTACTTC. The chain employs TRBV5-1 and TRBJ2-7, with D hard to call. CDR3 length: 14 residues. Per the germline V gene, CDR1 is SGHRS and CDR2 is YFSETQ. V lost 1 base and J 1 base, leaving 9 bases between the germline ends.

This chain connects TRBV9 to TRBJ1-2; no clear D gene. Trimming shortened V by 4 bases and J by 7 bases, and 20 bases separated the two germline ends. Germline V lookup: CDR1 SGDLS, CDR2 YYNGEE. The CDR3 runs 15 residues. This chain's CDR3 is CASSLSRNGVSGYTF. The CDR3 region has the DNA TGTGCCAGCAGCCTAAGCCGTAACGGGGTTTCTGGCTACACCTTC.

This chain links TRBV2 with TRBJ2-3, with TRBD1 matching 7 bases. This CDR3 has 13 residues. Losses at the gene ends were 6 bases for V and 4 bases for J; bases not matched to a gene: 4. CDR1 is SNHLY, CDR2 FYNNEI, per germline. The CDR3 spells CASSQTGADTQYF. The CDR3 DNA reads TGTGCCAGCAGCCAAACAGGGGCAGATACGCAGTATTTT.